The 5 T cell receptor beta chains below come from one sample, sequenced in a study of blood T cells in healthy people across ages. A second PCR of 7 to 11 cycles used a sample-barcoded 5' primer and a J-beta primer mix. TCRdb independently ran MiXCR on the 5' RACE reads; one entry per CDR3 protein. The sample records 650,000 to 900,000 distinct CDR3 sequences, 60% to 80% being singletons. Input material: blood. These receptors came from a man aged 25-45 years in good health.

This CDR3 reads CASSFRDNSYEQYF. CDR3 nucleotide sequence: TGTGCCAGCAGTTTCCGGGACAACTCCTACGAGCAGTACTTC. This rearrangement joins TRBV28 to TRBJ2-7, with D possibly matching TRBD1 (6 bases). The CDR3 totals 14 residues. Germline loops: CDR1 MDHEN, CDR2 SYDVKM. V was pared by 3 bases and J by 0 bases, with 9 bases between.

Of note for this clonotype: The junction and the germline gene differ at one end; a read error may be behind it. The chain recombines TRBV9 with TRBJ2-4; either TRBD1 or TRBD2 may supply D (5 bases each). The J call may be mistaken, given a closer DNA end match to TRBJ2-5. The CDR3 is 17 residues long. Germline lookup yields CDR1 SGDLS and CDR2 YYNGEE. CDR3 nucleotide sequence: TGTGCCGGCAGCGTATGGGGGAAGGGCAGCTCTCAAGAGACCCAGTACTTC. It is translated as CAGSVWGKGSSQETQYF.

This clonotype is a singleton in its sample. This sequence joins TRBV18 and TRBJ1-4; 8 nucleotides agree with TRBD1. V dropped 4 bases and J dropped 7; count of bases not matched to a gene: 8. The CDR3 covers 15 residues. Per germline, CDR1 KGHSH and CDR2 LQKENI. The CDR3 nucleotides are TGTGCCAGCTCACTTTTCCGGGACAGGACTGAAAAACTGTTTTTT. Residues: CASSLFRDRTEKLFF.

The chain combines TRBV12-3 or TRBV12-4 with TRBJ2-4; 8 bases are a match to TRBD1. V lost 4 bases, J lost 5 bases, and 4 bases stayed unmatched. The CDR3 is made up of 14 amino acids. DNA of the CDR3: TGTGCCAGCAGTTCGGACAGGGACGAAAACATTCAGTACTTC. This codes for CASSSDRDENIQYF.

The chain couples TRBV5-1 to TRBJ2-3, with D possibly called TRBD1 or TRBD2 (5 bases each). Germline CDR1 and CDR2: SGHRS and YFSETQ. V lost 0 bases and J lost 4, with 18 bases in between. The CDR3 covers 17 residues. CDR3 residues: CASSLDGAPGGPDTQYF. The CDR3 nucleotides read TGCGCCAGCAGCTTGGACGGGGCGCCCGGAGGTCCAGATACGCAGTATTTT.